This TCR beta chain stems from a study of coeliac disease. Study-level results: Largely private TRB repertoires meant most sequences were sample-unique. The authors considered this approach unsuitable for unbiased detection of gliadin-specific T cells.

In regard to this clone: Its specificity is unknown.

Only in-frame clones appear in the TCRdb table, and some are missing; sequencing was by immunoSEQ multiplex PCR. The table has some 4,000 clones, 45% to 65% seen once; the top ten hold approximately 16%. Each fraction contributed one 500,000-cell aliquot for sequencing. The V gene end was trimmed by 4 bases and the J gene end by 2 bases; junction bases not matched to a gene: 8. The CDR3 has 15 amino acids. The germline V gene encodes CDR1 LGHNA and CDR2 YNFKEQ. The clonotype comes from a human donor with active celiac disease. The chain joins TRBV4-2 to TRBJ2-7, with TRBD2 matching 7 bases. The sample taken for sequencing was intraepithelial lymphocytes from the gut. CDR3 sequence reads: CASSLRAGTTYEQYF. CDR3 DNA: TGTGCCAGCAGCCTGCGAGCGGGAACGACCTACGAGCAGTACTTC.